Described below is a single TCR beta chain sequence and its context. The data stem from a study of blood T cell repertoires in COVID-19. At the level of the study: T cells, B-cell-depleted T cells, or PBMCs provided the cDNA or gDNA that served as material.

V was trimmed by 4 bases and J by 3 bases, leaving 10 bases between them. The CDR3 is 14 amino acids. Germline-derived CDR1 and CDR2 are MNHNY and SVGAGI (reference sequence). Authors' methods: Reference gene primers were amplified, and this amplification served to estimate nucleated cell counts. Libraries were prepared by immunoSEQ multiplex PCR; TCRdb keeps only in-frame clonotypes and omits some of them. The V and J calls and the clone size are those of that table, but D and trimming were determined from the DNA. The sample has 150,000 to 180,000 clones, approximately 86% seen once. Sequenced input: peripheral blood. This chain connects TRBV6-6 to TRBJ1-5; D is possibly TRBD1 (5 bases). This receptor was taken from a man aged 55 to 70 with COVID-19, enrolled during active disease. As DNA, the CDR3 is TGTGCCAGCAGTTTCACAGGTTTCAATCAGCCCCAGCATTTT. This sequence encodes CASSFTGFNQPQHF.